The 28 T cell receptor beta chains presented below share a single source sample, sequenced in a study of lymphopenia after photon versus proton radiotherapy (dated by TCRdb to about 2019). Library preparation used the immunoSEQ multiplex PCR assay. TCRdb mirrors the immuneACCESS table, restricted to in-frame sequences. Some clones are absent from its copies; in checked studies, under half trace to an unresolved V gene, and the reason for the others is unknown. This sample has approximately 35,000 clones in its table, and 85% to 90% of those were observed once. The ten largest clones take up 5.5% to 7.5% of the sample. The source was peripheral blood, collected from a patient treated with photon-based radiotherapy. The receptor set was obtained from a woman aged 45-65 years with pancreatic cancer.

The chain recombines TRBV5-6 with TRBJ1-4, with 7 bases matching TRBD1. With V trimmed by 0 bases and J by 5 bases, 4 bases remained unmatched. Germline V gene data show CDR1 as SGHDT and CDR2 as YYEEEE. This CDR3 has 15 residues. CDR3 nucleotide sequence: TGTGCCAGCAGCTTGGGACAGGGTATCAATGAAAAACTGTTTTTT. Translated: CASSLGQGINEKLFF.

The chain carries TRBV2 and TRBJ2-7; possibly TRBD2 for D (6 bases). V was cut by 8 bases and J by 3 bases, with 8 bases left in between. This CDR3 has 11 residues. Germline CDR1 is SNHLY and CDR2 is FYNNEI. CDR3 loop: CASGGNYEQYF. CDR3 in DNA: TGTGCCAGCGGGGGGAACTACGAGCAGTACTTC.

The chain has TRBV27 and TRBJ2-5, with 14 bases that match TRBD2. Germline CDR1 reads MNHEY; CDR2 reads SMNVEV (reference sequence). The CDR3 loop spans 16 amino acids. The J segment lost 2 bases and the V segment lost 4 bases, leaving 3 bases of the junction unmatched. CDR3 sequence reads: CASSSGLAGGQETQYF. In DNA form, the CDR3 reads TGTGCCAGCAGTTCCGGACTAGCGGGAGGACAAGAGACCCAGTACTTC.

V usage is TRBV6-6 and J usage is TRBJ2-5; D remains ambiguous. V was clipped by 4 bases and J by 3 bases, with 12 bases between them. This CDR3 is built from 14 residues. Germline-derived CDR1 and CDR2 are MNHNY and SVGAGI (reference sequence). DNA for the CDR3: TGTGCCAGCAGTTCCCCTGAGACGAAAGAGACCCAGTACTTC. Its translation: CASSSPETKETQYF.

The chain uses TRBV7-2 and TRBJ2-7, with 15 bases lining up with TRBD2. The trim removed 3 bases at V and 6 bases at J, leaving 6 bases unmatched. Per the germline V gene, CDR1 is SGHTA and CDR2 is FQGNSA. The CDR3 has 16 amino acids. CDR3 DNA: TGTGCCAGCAGCTTGTGGACTAGCGGGAGGGCCGGCGAGCAGTACTTC. Residues: CASSLWTSGRAGEQYF.

This chain joins TRBV19 and TRBJ2-7; D assignment may be TRBD1 or TRBD2 (5 bases each). Germline loops: CDR1 LNHDA, CDR2 SQIVND (reference sequence). Trimming pared 4 bases from V and 6 bases from J, leaving 28 bases between. The CDR3 is 18 residues long. The CDR3 region is CASSKEAGTPFPGSEQYF. The CDR3 nucleotides are TGTGCCAGTAGTAAGGAGGCAGGGACCCCCTTTCCGGGTTCCGAGCAGTACTTC.

The rearrangement links TRBV5-1 to TRBJ2-3; possible D gene TRBD2, 5 bases. This CDR3 is 13 amino acids long. CDR1 and CDR2 from the germline V gene are SGHRS and YFSETQ. Trimming cost V 4 bases and J 5 bases, with 11 bases left between them. The CDR3 is CASSENAGDTQYF. DNA of the CDR3: TGCGCCAGCAGCGAGAACGCGGGAGATACGCAGTATTTT.

The chain links TRBV28 to TRBJ1-5, with D uncertain. Trimming pared 6 bases from V and 6 bases from J, leaving 12 bases between. The CDR3 covers 13 residues. Germline CDR1 is MDHEN and CDR2 is SYDVKM. CDR3 nucleotides: TGTGCCAGCAGACTCAGATCAGGTCAGCCCCAGCATTTT. Its protein is CASRLRSGQPQHF.

V and J are TRBV19 and TRBJ1-1; weak D call: TRBD1 (5 bases). This CDR3 is built from 15 residues. Per germline, CDR1 LNHDA and CDR2 SQIVND (reference sequence). V was trimmed by 5 bases and J by 0 bases, leaving 13 bases between them. The CDR3 DNA sequence: TGTGCCAGTAGTGGCCAGGGCCTCATGAACACTGAAGCTTTCTTT. It codes for CASSGQGLMNTEAFF.

Note on this clone: Other DNA sequences from this sample encode an identical CDR3 as well. The V gene is TRBV9, the J gene TRBJ2-7; D possibly corresponds to TRBD2 (5 bases). Looked up from germline, CDR1 is SGDLS and CDR2 is YYNGEE. The CDR3 runs 14 residues. With 2 bases removed from V and 6 bases from J, the gap between germline ends came to 15 bases. The CDR3 spells CASSVRGISTEQYF. CDR3 DNA sequence: TGTGCCAGCAGCGTTCGGGGTATCTCGACCGAGCAGTACTTC.

This clone came up once. The chain has TRBV6-1 and TRBJ1-5; D remains unclear. The CDR3 has 14 residues. V lost 0 bases to trimming and J lost 6 bases, with 9 bases between them. Per germline, CDR1 MNHNS and CDR2 SASEGT. CDR3 in amino acids: CASSEAHEGQPQHF. The CDR3 nucleotides are TGTGCCAGCAGTGAAGCGCACGAGGGTCAGCCCCAGCATTTT.

The rearrangement links TRBV15 to TRBJ2-1; 7 bases align to TRBD2. In germline, CDR1 is LNHNV, CDR2 YYDKDF (reference sequence). CDR3 length equals 16 residues. The trim removed 2 bases at V and 8 bases at J, leaving 12 bases unmatched. The CDR3 spells CATSRLGTNLRDEQFF. CDR3 in DNA: TGTGCCACCAGCAGACTAGGGACTAACTTGCGGGATGAGCAGTTCTTC.

This chain connects TRBV27 to TRBJ1-2, with D possibly being TRBD1 (6 bases). In germline, CDR1 is MNHEY, CDR2 SMNVEV (reference sequence). CDR3 size: 9 residues. The CDR3 here is CVVRGGYTF. CDR3 coding DNA: TGTGTCGTGAGGGGGGGCTACACCTTC.

V and J are TRBV5-3 and TRBJ1-4, with D hard to call. TRBV5-3 is assigned to the ORF class and has an uncertain function. The CDR3 totals 13 residues. V lost 2 bases and J 8 bases, leaving 10 bases between the germline ends. This CDR3 reads CARSLPNLEKLFF. As DNA, the CDR3 is TGTGCCAGAAGCTTACCGAACCTGGAAAAACTGTTTTTT.

CDR3 nucleotide sequence: TGCGCCAGCAGCCAAGAAGGGACCCGGACAGGGGTGAACACTGAAGCTTTCTTT. Its protein product is CASSQEGTRTGVNTEAFF. The gene calls are TRBV4-3 and TRBJ1-1; 9 bases line up with TRBD1. Germline trimming cut 0 bases from V and 0 bases from J; bases unmatched to any gene: 8. Germline assignment: CDR1 LGHNA and CDR2 YSLEER. This CDR3 spans 18 amino acids.

This sequence joins TRBV19 and TRBJ2-7, with 8 positions matching TRBD2. This CDR3 region has 12 residues. Germline V gene sequence: CDR1 LNHDA, CDR2 SQIVND (reference sequence). The V and J ends lost 9 bases and 4 bases, in that order; junction bases with no gene match: 5. CDR3 sequence: CASSGGPYEQYF. In nucleotides, the CDR3 is TGTGCCAGCTCGGGAGGGCCTTACGAGCAGTACTTC. Complete variable domain (other parts from reference TRBV19 and TRBJ2-7): DGGITQSPKYLFRKEGQNVTLSCEQNLNHDAMYWYRQDPGQGLRLIYYSQIVNDFQKGDIAEGYSVSREKKESFPLTVTSAQKNPTAFYLCASSGGPYEQYFGPGTRLTVT.

The chain has TRBV9 and TRBJ1-2; D gene uncertain. The germline CDR1 and CDR2 sequences are SGDLS and YYNGEE. This CDR3 contains 15 residues. The V end was cut by 0 bases, the J end by 8 bases, with 17 bases between. The CDR3 sequence: CASSVVGKGSRGYTF. In DNA, the CDR3 is TGTGCCAGCAGCGTAGTGGGGAAGGGAAGTCGCGGCTACACCTTC.

V is TRBV15 and J is TRBJ2-3, with 7 positions matching TRBD2. The CDR3 runs to 15 residues. CDR1 is LNHNV, CDR2 YYDKDF, per germline (reference sequence). V shed 2 bases and J 4 bases; nucleotides not matched to a gene: 6. CDR3 DNA sequence: TGTGCCACCAGCAGAACTAGCGTACTCGCAGATACGCAGTATTTT. Its protein product is CATSRTSVLADTQYF.

The chain uses TRBV29-1 and TRBJ2-7; no clear D. The V end lost 3 bases, the J end lost 6 bases, and 12 bases lay between the germline ends. This CDR3 has 12 amino acids. Germline V gene data show CDR1 as SQVTM and CDR2 as ANQGSEA. The CDR3 DNA reads TGCAGCGTTGACGCAGGATATGCCGAGCAGTACTTC. Translating gives CSVDAGYAEQYF.

The chain joins TRBV6-6 to TRBJ1-6, with TRBD1 matching 7 bases. The V and J ends lost 4 bases and 9 bases, in that order; junction bases with no gene match: 6. Germline assignment: CDR1 MNHNY and CDR2 SVGAGI (reference sequence). The CDR3 is 14 residues long. The CDR3 nucleotides read TGTGCCAGCAGTTCAGGGGGTAGGAGTTCACCCCTCCACTTT. Its translation: CASSSGGRSSPLHF.

Only a few counts were recorded for this clone. The chain links TRBV7-2 to TRBJ2-2; D may be TRBD1 (6 bases). The CDR3 loop spans 14 amino acids. CDR1 is SGHTA and CDR2 is FQGNSA in the germline V gene. V lost 4 bases, J lost 4 bases, and 10 bases lay in between. The CDR3 protein is CASSSTGSTGELFF. As DNA, the CDR3 is TGTGCCAGCAGCTCCACAGGGAGCACCGGGGAGCTGTTTTTT.

The V gene is TRBV5-6, the J gene TRBJ2-1, with 11 bases that match TRBD2. V was pared by 0 bases and J by 2 bases, with 4 bases of the junction left unmatched. The CDR3 contains 17 residues. Germline lookup yields CDR1 SGHDT and CDR2 YYEEEE. CDR3 loop: CASSLELAGDTYNEQFF. CDR3 nucleotides: TGTGCCAGCAGCTTGGAACTAGCGGGAGACACCTACAATGAGCAGTTCTTC. Looking up the rest from reference TRBV5-6 and TRBJ2-1 gives the full variable domain: DAGVTQSPTHLIKTRGQQVTLRCSPKSGHDTVSWYQQALGQGPQFIFQYYEEEERQRGNFPDRFSGHQFPNYSSELNVNALLLGDSALYLCASSLELAGDTYNEQFFGPGTRLTVL.

This chain links TRBV7-6 with TRBJ2-7; 7 bases fit TRBD1. The CDR3 is 14 residues long. Trimming at V came to 1 base and at J to 3 bases, leaving 3 bases not matched to a gene. Per the germline V gene, CDR1 is SGHVS and CDR2 is FNYEAQ. The CDR3 DNA reads TGTGCCAGCAGCTTAGTGACAGGGATCTACGAGCAGTACTTC. This translates into CASSLVTGIYEQYF. The whole variable domain, remainder taken from reference TRBV7-6 and TRBJ2-7, is GAGVSQSPRYKVTKRGQDVALRCDPISGHVSLYWYRQALGQGPEFLTYFNYEAQQDKSGLPNDRFSAERPEGSISTLTIQRTEQRDSAMYRCASSLVTGIYEQYFGPGTRLTVT.

The rearrangement joins TRBV19 to TRBJ2-7; tentative D call: TRBD1 (6 bases). Trimming took off 7 bases at V and 2 bases at J, with 18 bases between the two ends. The CDR3 length is 15 residues. The germline V gene encodes CDR1 LNHDA and CDR2 SQIVND (reference sequence). CDR3 in amino acids: CASKPAGDTTYEQYF. DNA for the CDR3: TGTGCCAGTAAGCCCGCAGGGGACACTACCTACGAGCAGTACTTC. Drawing the rest from reference TRBV19 and TRBJ2-7, the complete variable domain is DGGITQSPKYLFRKEGQNVTLSCEQNLNHDAMYWYRQDPGQGLRLIYYSQIVNDFQKGDIAEGYSVSREKKESFPLTVTSAQKNPTAFYLCASKPAGDTTYEQYFGPGTRLTVT.

This clone was recorded only once. The chain carries TRBV7-2 and TRBJ2-1; TRBD2 is a possible D gene (6 bases). This CDR3 has 15 amino acids. Germline V CDR1 and CDR2: SGHTA, FQGNSA. Trimming took 4 bases from V and 7 from J, leaving 17 bases between them. The CDR3 region is CASSSTSSVLNEQFF. In nucleotides, the CDR3 is TGTGCCAGCAGCTCTACTAGCTCCGTCCTGAATGAGCAGTTCTTC. The complete variable domain, with remaining parts taken from reference TRBV7-2 and TRBJ2-1, reads GAGVSQSPSNKVTEKGKDVELRCDPISGHTALYWYRQSLGQGLEFLIYFQGNSAPDKSGLPSDRFSAERTGGSVSTLTIQRTQQEDSAVYLCASSSTSSVLNEQFFGPGTRLTVL.

This chain joins TRBV7-9 and TRBJ1-1; weak D call: TRBD1 (5 bases). Germline CDR1 reads SEHNR; CDR2 reads FQNEAQ (reference sequence). V lost 5 bases and J lost 2, with 9 bases in between. This CDR3 region has 13 residues. The DNA for the CDR3 is TGTGCCAGCAGCGGAAGGGGTAACACTGAAGCTTTCTTT. The encoded protein is CASSGRGNTEAFF.

The CDR3 nucleotides are TGCGCCAGCAGCCAAGATATTAGCGGGAGCTCCTACAATGAGCAGTTCTTC. Translation gives CASSQDISGSSYNEQFF. The chain carries TRBV4-1 and TRBJ2-1; 9 nucleotides align to TRBD2. V dropped 0 bases and J dropped 0; count of bases not matched to a gene: 3. This CDR3 is built from 17 residues. The germline V gene encodes CDR1 MGHRA and CDR2 YSYEKL.

The rearrangement joins TRBV30 to TRBJ2-1; no clear D gene. CDR3 length: 13 residues. V was clipped by 6 bases and J by 4 bases, with 13 bases between them. Germline CDR1 reads GTSNPN; CDR2 reads SVGIG (reference sequence). CDR3 DNA sequence: TGTGCCTGCCCAGGTGACGCGTACAATGAGCAGTTCTTC. Translated, it gives CACPGDAYNEQFF.